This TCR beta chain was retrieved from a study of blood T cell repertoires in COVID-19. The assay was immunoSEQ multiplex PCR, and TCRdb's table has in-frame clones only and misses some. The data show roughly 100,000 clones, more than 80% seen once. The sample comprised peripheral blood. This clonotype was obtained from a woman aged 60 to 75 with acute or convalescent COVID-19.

The DNA of the CDR3 is TGTGCCAGCAGTCGAGGGACTAGCGGGAGAGATACGCAGTATTTT. Protein: CASSRGTSGRDTQYF. The chain recombines TRBV7-8 with TRBJ2-3, with 14 bases lining up with TRBD2. Germline trimming cut 6 bases from V and 5 bases from J; bases unmatched to any gene: 4. From germline, CDR1 is SGHVS and CDR2 FQNEAQ. This CDR3 has 15 amino acids. Variable domain in full (rest from reference TRBV7-8 and TRBJ2-3): GAGVSQSPRYKVAKRGQDVALRCDPISGHVSLFWYQQALGQGPEFLTYFQNEAQLDKSGLPSDRFFAERPEGSVSTLKIQRTQQEDSAVYLCASSRGTSGRDTQYFGPGTRLTVL.